This T cell receptor beta chain was observed in a study of T cell responses to AZD1222 COVID-19 vaccine. The sample holds one count of this clone. Profiled with immunoSEQ multiplex PCR; TCRdb holds only in-frame clones, not every one. The sample includes about 130,000 clones, roughly 87% of them seen just once. The sample consisted of peripheral blood, taken 28 days after the second AZD1222 dose. The TCR sequence derives from an adult who received the AZD1222 COVID-19 vaccine.

In DNA, the CDR3 is TGTGCCAGTAGGGTACAGGGTGGTTGGGGTCAGCCCCAGCATTTT. It codes for CASRVQGGWGQPQHF. V is TRBV19 and J is TRBJ1-5; a weak D match, TRBD1 (6 bases). The CDR3 is 15 amino acids. Germline V gene sequence: CDR1 LNHDA, CDR2 SQIVND (reference sequence). Trimming pared 6 bases from V and 6 bases from J, leaving 18 bases between.